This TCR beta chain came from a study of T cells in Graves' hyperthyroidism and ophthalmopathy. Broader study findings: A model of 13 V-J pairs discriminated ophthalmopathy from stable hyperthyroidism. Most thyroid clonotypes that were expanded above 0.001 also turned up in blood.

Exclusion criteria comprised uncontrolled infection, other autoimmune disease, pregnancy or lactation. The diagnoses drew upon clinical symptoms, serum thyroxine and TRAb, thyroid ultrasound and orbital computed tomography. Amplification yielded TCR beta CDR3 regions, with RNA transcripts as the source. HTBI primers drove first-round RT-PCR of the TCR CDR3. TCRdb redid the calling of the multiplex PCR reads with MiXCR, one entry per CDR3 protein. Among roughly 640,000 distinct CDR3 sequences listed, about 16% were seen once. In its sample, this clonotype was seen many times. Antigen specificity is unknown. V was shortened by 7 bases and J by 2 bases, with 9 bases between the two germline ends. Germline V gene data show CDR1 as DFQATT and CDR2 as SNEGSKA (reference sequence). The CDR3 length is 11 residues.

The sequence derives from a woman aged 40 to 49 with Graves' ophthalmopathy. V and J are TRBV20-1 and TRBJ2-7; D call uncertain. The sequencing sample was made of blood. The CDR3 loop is CSGADPYEQYF. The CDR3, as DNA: TGCAGTGGGGCGGATCCCTACGAGCAGTACTTC.